A selection of T cell receptor beta chains follows, all from one sample in a study of blood T cell repertoires in COVID-19. The repertoire was sequenced with immunoSEQ multiplex PCR; TCRdb's copy has only in-frame clones and lacks some. The sample includes roughly 160,000 clones, around four fifths of them seen just once. Material: peripheral blood. These receptors all come from a woman older than 75 with COVID-19, enrolled during active disease. CDR3s include the opening cysteine and the closing phenylalanine or tryptophan. Fields, in order: V gene, CDR3 length, clone size, D gene, J gene, CDR3 DNA, CDR3 protein. A D gene is named only where the DNA matches it firmly. Some rows have no size entry. The others give once, few or many, or a class for an expanded clone.

TRBV7-8	12	NA	NA	TRBJ2-7	TGTGCCAGCAGCTCTACCTCCTACGAGCAGTACTTC	CASSSTSYEQYF
TRBV10-2	17	NA	NA	TRBJ2-5	TGCGCCAGCAGTGAGTTCGCCTTAGGACAGAAACAAGAGACCCAGTACTTC	CASSEFALGQKQETQYF
TRBV19	16	NA	TRBD2	TRBJ2-1	TGTGCCAGTAGTCCGGGACTAGCGGGAGGGCCCTATGAGCAGTTCTTC	CASSPGLAGGPYEQFF
TRBV5-6	15	NA	NA	TRBJ2-5	TGTGCCAGCAGCTTGATTGGACAGCGAGAAGAGACCCAGTACTTC	CASSLIGQREETQYF
TRBV2	12	NA	NA	TRBJ1-2	TGTGCCAGCAATCCAGGGAACTATGGCTACACCTTC	CASNPGNYGYTF
TRBV6-5	15	NA	NA	TRBJ2-1	TGTGCCACCCAGCTCTGGGGGGAGGTGGTCCATGAGCAGTTCTTC	CATQLWGEVVHEQFF
TRBV28	15	NA	TRBD1	TRBJ1-2	TGTGCCAGCAGGATTCCTACAGGGGGGGAGGGTGGCTACACCTTC	CASRIPTGGEGGYTF
TRBV5-4	16	NA	TRBD2	TRBJ2-3	TGTGCCAGCAGCTTGGGGCGGGAGGGCCCCACAGATACGCAGTATTTT	CASSLGREGPTDTQYF
TRBV5-6	11	NA	NA	TRBJ2-7	TGTGCCAGCAGCTTGGGGCGGGAACTGTACTTC	CASSLGRELYF
TRBV7-6	14	NA	TRBD1	TRBJ1-1	TGTGCCAGCAGCCCACGCCAGGGGGGAACTGAAGCTTTCTTT	CASSPRQGGTEAFF
TRBV11-3	15	NA	TRBD1	TRBJ2-3	TGTGCCAGCAGCCCCGGGACAGAGAAAGGGGATACGCAGTATTTT	CASSPGTEKGDTQYF
TRBV28	12	NA	NA	TRBJ1-4	TGTGCCAGCATGCAGGGTGGAGAAAAACTGTTTTTT	CASMQGGEKLFF
TRBV24-1	14	NA	NA	TRBJ1-2	TGTGCCACCAGTGATTCCACAGGTGGTGATGGCTACACCTTC	CATSDSTGGDGYTF
TRBV5-1	16	few	NA	TRBJ1-1	TGCGCCAGCAGCACCATCCAGACAGGAATGAACACTGAAGCTTTCTTT	CASSTIQTGMNTEAFF
TRBV2	16	NA	NA	TRBJ1-4	TGTGCCAGCAGACCTACAGGAGCTACAACTAATGAAAAACTGTTTTTT	CASRPTGATTNEKLFF
TRBV12-3/TRBV12-4	13	NA	NA	TRBJ1-1	TGTGCCAGCAGTCCTTTCGGGGTCCGAGAAGCTTTCTTT	CASSPFGVREAFF
TRBV7-7	13	NA	NA	TRBJ2-3	TGTGCTAGCACCCCCCAAACCGGAGATACGCAGTATTTT	CASTPQTGDTQYF